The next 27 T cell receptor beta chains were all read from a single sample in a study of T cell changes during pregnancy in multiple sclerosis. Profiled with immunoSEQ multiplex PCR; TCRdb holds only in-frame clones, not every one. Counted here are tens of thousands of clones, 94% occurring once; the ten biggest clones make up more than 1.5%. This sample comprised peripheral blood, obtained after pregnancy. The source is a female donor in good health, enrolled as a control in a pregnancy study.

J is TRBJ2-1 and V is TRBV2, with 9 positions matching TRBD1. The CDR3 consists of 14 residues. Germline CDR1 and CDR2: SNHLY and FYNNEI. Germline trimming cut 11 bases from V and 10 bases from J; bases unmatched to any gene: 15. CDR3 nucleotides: TGTGCCGGATTTGTGGGACAGGGTCAAGGGGAGCAGTTCTTC. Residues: CAGFVGQGQGEQFF.

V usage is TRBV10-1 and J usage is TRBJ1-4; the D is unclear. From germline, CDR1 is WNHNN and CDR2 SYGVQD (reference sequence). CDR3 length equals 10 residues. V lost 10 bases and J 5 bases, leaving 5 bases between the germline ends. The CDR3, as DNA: TGCGCCACCCCAAATGAAAAACTGTTTTTT. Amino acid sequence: CATPNEKLFF.

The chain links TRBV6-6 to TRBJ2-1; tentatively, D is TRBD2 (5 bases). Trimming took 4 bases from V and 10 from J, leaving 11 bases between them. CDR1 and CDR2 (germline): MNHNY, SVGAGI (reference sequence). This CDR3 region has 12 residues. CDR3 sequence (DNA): TGTGCCAGCAGTTTCACTAGACGCGAGCAGTTCTTC. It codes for CASSFTRREQFF.

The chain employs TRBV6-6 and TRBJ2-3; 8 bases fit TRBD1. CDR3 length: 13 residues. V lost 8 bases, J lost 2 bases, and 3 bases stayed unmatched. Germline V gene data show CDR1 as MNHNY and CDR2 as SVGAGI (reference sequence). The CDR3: CASWQGATDTQYF. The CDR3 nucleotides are TGTGCCAGCTGGCAGGGGGCCACAGATACGCAGTATTTT.

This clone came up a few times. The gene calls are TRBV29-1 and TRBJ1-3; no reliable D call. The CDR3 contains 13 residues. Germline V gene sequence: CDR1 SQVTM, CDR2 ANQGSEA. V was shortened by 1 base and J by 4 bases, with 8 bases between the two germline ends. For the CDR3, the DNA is TGCAGCGTTGAAGGGGAGGACGGAAACACCATATATTTT. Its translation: CSVEGEDGNTIYF.

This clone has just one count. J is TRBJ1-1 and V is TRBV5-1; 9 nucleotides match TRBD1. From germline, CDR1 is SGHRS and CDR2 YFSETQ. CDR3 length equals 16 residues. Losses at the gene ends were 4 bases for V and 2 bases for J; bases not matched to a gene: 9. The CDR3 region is CASSPRPGQGNTEAFF. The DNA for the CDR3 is TGCGCCAGCAGCCCCAGGCCGGGACAGGGAAACACTGAAGCTTTCTTT.

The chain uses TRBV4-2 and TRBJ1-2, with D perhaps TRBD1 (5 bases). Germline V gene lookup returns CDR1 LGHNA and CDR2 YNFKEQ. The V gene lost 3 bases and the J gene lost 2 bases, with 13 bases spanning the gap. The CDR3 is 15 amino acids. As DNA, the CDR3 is TGTGCCAGCAGCCACCCCCGACAGACAAACTATGGCTACACCTTC. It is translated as CASSHPRQTNYGYTF.

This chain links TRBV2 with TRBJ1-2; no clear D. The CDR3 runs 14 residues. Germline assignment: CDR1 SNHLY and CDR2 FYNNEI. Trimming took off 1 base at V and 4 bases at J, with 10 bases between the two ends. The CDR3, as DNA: TGTGCCAGCAGTGAAGGGGGAGATGTCTATGGCTACACCTTC. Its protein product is CASSEGGDVYGYTF.

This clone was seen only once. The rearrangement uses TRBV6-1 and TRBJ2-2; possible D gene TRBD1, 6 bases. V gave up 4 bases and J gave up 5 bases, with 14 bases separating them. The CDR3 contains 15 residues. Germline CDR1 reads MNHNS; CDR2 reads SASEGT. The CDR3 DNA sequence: TGTGCCAGCAGTGCATTCTCAGGGGCGACCGGGGAGCTGTTTTTT. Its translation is CASSAFSGATGELFF.

CDR3 amino acids: CASSLGAGGTYEQYF. In DNA form, the CDR3 reads TGCGCCAGCAGCTTGGGAGCGGGAGGAACCTACGAGCAGTACTTC. The gene calls are TRBV5-1 and TRBJ2-5, with 9 bases matching TRBD2. The assigned J gene may be wrong: the sequence end matches TRBJ2-7 better. Germline V gives CDR1 SGHRS, CDR2 YFSETQ. This CDR3 spans 15 amino acids.

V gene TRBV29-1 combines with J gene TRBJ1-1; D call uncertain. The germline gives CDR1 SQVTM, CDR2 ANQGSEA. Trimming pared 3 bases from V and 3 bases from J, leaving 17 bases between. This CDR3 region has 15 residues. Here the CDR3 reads CSVDLNLVTDTEAFF. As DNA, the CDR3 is TGCAGCGTTGATTTGAACCTGGTAACGGACACTGAAGCTTTCTTT.

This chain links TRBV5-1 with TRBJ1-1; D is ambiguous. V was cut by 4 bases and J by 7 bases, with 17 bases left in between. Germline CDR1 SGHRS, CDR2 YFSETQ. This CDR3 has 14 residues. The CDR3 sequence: CASSLKISESEAFF. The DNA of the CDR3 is TGCGCCAGCAGCCTCAAAATTTCGGAGAGTGAAGCTTTCTTT.

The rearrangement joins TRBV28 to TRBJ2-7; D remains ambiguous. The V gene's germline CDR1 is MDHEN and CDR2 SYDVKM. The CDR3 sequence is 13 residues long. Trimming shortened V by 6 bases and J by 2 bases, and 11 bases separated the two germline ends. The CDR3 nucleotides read TGTGCCAGCAGACAACGGGTTCCCTACGAGCAGTACTTC. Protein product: CASRQRVPYEQYF.

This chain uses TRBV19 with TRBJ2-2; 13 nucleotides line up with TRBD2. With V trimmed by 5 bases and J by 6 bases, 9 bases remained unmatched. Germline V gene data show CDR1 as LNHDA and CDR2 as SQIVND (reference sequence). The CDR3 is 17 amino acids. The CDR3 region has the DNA TGTGCCAGTAGTCCCCGAGGACTAGCGGGAGAGGCCGGGGAGCTGTTTTTT. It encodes CASSPRGLAGEAGELFF.

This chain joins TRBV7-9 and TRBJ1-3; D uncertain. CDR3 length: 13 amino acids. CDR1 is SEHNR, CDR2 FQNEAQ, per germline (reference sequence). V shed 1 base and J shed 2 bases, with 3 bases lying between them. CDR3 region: CASSLDTGNTIYF. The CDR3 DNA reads TGTGCCAGCAGCTTAGATACTGGAAACACCATATATTTT. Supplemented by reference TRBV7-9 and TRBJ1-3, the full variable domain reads DTGVSQNPRHKITKRGQNVTFRCDPISEHNRLYWYRQTLGQGPEFLTYFQNEAQLEKSRLLSDRFSAERPKGSFSTLEIQRTEQGDSAMYLCASSLDTGNTIYFGEGSWLTVV.

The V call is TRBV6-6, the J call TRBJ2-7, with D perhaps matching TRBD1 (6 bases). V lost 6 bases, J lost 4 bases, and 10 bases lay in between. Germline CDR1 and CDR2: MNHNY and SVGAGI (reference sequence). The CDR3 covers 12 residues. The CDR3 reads CASRPQGYEQYF. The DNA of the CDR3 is TGTGCCAGCAGGCCACAGGGTTACGAGCAGTACTTC.

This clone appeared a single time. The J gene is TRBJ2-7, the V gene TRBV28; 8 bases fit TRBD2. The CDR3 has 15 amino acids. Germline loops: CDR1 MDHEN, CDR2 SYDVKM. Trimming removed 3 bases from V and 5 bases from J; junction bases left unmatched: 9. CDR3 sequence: CASSFPAGVVHEQYF. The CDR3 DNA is TGTGCCAGCAGTTTTCCAGCGGGAGTTGTTCACGAGCAGTACTTC.

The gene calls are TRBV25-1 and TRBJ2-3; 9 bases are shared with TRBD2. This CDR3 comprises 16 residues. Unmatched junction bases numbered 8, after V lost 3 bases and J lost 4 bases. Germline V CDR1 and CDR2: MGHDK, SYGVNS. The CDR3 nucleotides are TGTGCCAGCAGTGAGCCAGCGGGGGGAGAGGCAGATACGCAGTATTTT. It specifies CASSEPAGGEADTQYF.

CDR3 sequence: CASSPPLGGLNTEAFF. CDR3 DNA sequence: TGTGCCAGCTCACCACCGTTAGGAGGGTTGAACACTGAAGCTTTCTTT. The chain employs TRBV18 and TRBJ1-1; D is ambiguous. From germline, CDR1 is KGHSH and CDR2 LQKENI. The CDR3 has 16 residues. V dropped 0 bases and J dropped 0 bases, with 11 bases sitting between them.

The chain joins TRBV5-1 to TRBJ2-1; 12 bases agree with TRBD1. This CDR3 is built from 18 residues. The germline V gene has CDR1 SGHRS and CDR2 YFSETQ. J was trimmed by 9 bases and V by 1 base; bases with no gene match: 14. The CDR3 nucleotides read TGCGCCAGCAGCTTGAGGGCGTCGGGACAGGGGGCGGTTGGTGAGCAGTTCTTC. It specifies CASSLRASGQGAVGEQFF.

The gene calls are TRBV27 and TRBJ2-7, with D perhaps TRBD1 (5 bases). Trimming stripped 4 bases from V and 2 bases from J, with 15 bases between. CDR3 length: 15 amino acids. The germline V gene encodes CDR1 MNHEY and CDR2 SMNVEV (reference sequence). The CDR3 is CASSSTWGRAYEQYF. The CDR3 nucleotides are TGTGCCAGCAGTTCTACCTGGGGCAGAGCCTACGAGCAGTACTTC.

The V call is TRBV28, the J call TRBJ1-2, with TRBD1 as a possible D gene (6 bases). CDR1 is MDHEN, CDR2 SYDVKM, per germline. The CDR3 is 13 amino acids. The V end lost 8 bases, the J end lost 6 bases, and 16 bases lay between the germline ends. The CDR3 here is CASFGGQGHGYTF. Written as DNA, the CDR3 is TGTGCCAGCTTCGGGGGGCAGGGGCATGGCTACACCTTC.

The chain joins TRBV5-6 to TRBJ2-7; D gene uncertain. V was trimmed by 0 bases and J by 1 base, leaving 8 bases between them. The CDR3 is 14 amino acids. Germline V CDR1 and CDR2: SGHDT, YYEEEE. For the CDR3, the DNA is TGTGCCAGCAGCTTGGTTTTGCAGTCCTACGAGCAGTACTTC. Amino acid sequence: CASSLVLQSYEQYF. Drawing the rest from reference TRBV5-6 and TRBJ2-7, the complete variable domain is DAGVTQSPTHLIKTRGQQVTLRCSPKSGHDTVSWYQQALGQGPQFIFQYYEEEERQRGNFPDRFSGHQFPNYSSELNVNALLLGDSALYLCASSLVLQSYEQYFGPGTRLTVT.

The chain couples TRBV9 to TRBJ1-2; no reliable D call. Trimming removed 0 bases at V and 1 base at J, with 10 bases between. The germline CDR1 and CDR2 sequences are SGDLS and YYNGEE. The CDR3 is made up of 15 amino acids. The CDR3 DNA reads TGTGCCAGCAGCGTAGGAGCTCCATTTAACTATGGCTACACCTTC. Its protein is CASSVGAPFNYGYTF.

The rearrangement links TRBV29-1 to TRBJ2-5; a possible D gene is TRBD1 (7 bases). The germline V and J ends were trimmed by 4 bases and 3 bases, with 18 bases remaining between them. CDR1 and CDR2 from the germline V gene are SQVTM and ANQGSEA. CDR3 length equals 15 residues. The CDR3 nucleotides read TGCAGCGTTGGCGGAGGGGGAACAGGGGAAGAGACCCAGTACTTC. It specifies CSVGGGGTGEETQYF.

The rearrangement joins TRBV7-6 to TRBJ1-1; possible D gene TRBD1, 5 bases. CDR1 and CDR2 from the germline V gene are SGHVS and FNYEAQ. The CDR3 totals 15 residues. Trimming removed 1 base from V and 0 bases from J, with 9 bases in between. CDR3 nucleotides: TGTGCCAGCAGCTTAGATGACAGATTGAACACTGAAGCTTTCTTT. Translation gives CASSLDDRLNTEAFF. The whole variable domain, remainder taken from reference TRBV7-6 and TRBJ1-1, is GAGVSQSPRYKVTKRGQDVALRCDPISGHVSLYWYRQALGQGPEFLTYFNYEAQQDKSGLPNDRFSAERPEGSISTLTIQRTEQRDSAMYRCASSLDDRLNTEAFFGQGTRLTVV.

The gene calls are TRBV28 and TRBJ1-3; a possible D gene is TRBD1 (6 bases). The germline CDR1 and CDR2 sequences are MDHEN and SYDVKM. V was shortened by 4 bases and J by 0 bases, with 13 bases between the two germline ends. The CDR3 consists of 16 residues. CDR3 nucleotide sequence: TGTGCCAGCAGTTCCACAGGGTTCCTCTCTGGAAACACCATATATTTT. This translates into CASSSTGFLSGNTIYF.